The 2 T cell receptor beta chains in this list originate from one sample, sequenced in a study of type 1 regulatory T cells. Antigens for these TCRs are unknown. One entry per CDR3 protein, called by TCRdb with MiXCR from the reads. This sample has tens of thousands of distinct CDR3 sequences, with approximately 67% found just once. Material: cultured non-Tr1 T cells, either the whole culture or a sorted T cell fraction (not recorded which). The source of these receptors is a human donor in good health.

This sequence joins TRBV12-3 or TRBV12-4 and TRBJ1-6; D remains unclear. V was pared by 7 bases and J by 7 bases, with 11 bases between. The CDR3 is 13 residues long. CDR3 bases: TGTGCCAGCATCCAAACCCCCAATTCACCCCTCCACTTT. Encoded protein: CASIQTPNSPLHF.

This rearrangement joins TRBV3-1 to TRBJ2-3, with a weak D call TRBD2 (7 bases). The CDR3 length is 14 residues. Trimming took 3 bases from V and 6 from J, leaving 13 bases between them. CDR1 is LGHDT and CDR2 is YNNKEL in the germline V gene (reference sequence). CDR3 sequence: CASSQGAGVDTQYF. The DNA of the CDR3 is TGTGCCAGCAGCCAGGGGGCGGGAGTGGATACGCAGTATTTT.